One and the same sample provided the 10 T cell receptor beta chains below, sequenced in a study of T cells after yellow fever vaccination. TCRdb itself ran the 5' RACE reads through MiXCR, one entry per CDR3 protein. Of about 360,000 distinct CDR3 sequences detected, 6.2% appear once; the ten largest clones hold roughly 15%. The specimen was PBMCs, collected 5 days after the yellow fever booster vaccination. All receptors derive from a man aged 25 to 40 who received the YFV17D yellow fever vaccine.

The chain uses TRBV7-9 and TRBJ2-1; tentatively, D is TRBD1 or TRBD2 (5 bases each). V was shortened by 4 bases and J by 10 bases, with 8 bases between the two germline ends. The germline gives CDR1 SEHNR, CDR2 FQNEAQ (reference sequence). This CDR3 has 11 residues. The CDR3 loop reads CASSWDGEQFF. DNA of the CDR3: TGTGCCAGCAGCTGGGACGGCGAGCAGTTCTTC.

This clonotype has only a few counts. The rearrangement uses TRBV10-3 and TRBJ2-3; maybe TRBD1 (6 bases). Trimming stripped 8 bases from V and 2 bases from J, with 14 bases between. The CDR3 covers 14 residues. Germline-derived CDR1 and CDR2 are ENHRY and SYGVKD. CDR3 region: CAIRWTATTDTQYF. DNA for the CDR3: TGTGCCATCCGATGGACAGCCACCACAGATACGCAGTATTTT.

This clonotype was observed a handful of times. The V gene is TRBV10-2, the J gene TRBJ1-1; perhaps TRBD1 as D (5 bases). CDR1 and CDR2 from the germline V gene are WSHSY and SAAADI. This CDR3 has 13 residues. Trimming cost V 5 bases and J 7 bases, with 14 bases left between them. CDR3 nucleotide sequence: TGCGCCAGCAGTTTTTTTCAGGGATATGAAGCTTTCTTT. Translation: CASSFFQGYEAFF.

As regards this clonotype: At one of its ends the junction is not consistent with the germline gene, which may arise from a read error. The genes are TRBV6-2 or TRBV6-3 and TRBJ1-2; 7 nucleotides match TRBD1. CDR1 and CDR2 from the germline V gene are MNHEY and SVGEGT. The CDR3 has 13 amino acids. The chain's CDR3 is CASRDSVYYGYTF. The DNA for the CDR3 is TGTGCAAGCAGGGACAGTGTGTACTATGGCTACACCTTC.

This clonotype was found many times. This chain links TRBV6-1 with TRBJ2-7, with a possible D match to TRBD1 (6 bases). The CDR3 has 15 residues. V lost 11 bases to trimming and J lost 0 bases, with 20 bases between them. CDR1 and CDR2 (germline): MNHNS, SASEGT. The CDR3 loop is CAAQGNSQLSYEQYF. The CDR3 DNA reads as TGTGCCGCTCAGGGGAACAGCCAACTCTCCTACGAGCAGTACTTC.

This chain connects TRBV12-3 or TRBV12-4 to TRBJ1-1; 10 nucleotides agree with TRBD1. V was pared by 6 bases and J by 2 bases, with 9 bases of the junction left unmatched. CDR3 length: 16 amino acids. The CDR3 bases are TGTGCCAGCAGCCGAGGACAGGGGGTCCTTAACACTGAAGCTTTCTTT. This sequence encodes CASSRGQGVLNTEAFF.

Ten or more counts support this clonotype. The CDR3: CASSQPLSLSKQFF. The DNA of the CDR3 is TGCGCCAGCAGTCAACCTCTCTCCCTCAGTAAGCAGTTCTTC. The J gene is TRBJ2-1, the V gene TRBV23-1; no definite D call. TRBV23-1 is classed as an ORF, of uncertain function. The CDR3 runs 14 residues. V lost 2 bases to trimming and J lost 11 bases, with 16 bases between them.

This clonotype was counted between two and nine times. The rearrangement uses TRBV12-3 or TRBV12-4 and TRBJ1-4; 7 positions match TRBD1. V dropped 6 bases and J dropped 8; count of bases not matched to a gene: 9. This CDR3 has 14 residues. CDR3 bases: TGTGCCAGCAGCTGGACAGGCGGGGAAGAAAAACTGTTTTTT. Protein: CASSWTGGEEKLFF.

This clonotype was detected only a few times. This sequence joins TRBV20-1 and TRBJ1-5; a possible D gene is TRBD1 (6 bases). Germline-derived CDR1 and CDR2 are DFQATT and SNEGSKA (reference sequence). The V end lost 2 bases, the J end lost 6 bases, and 11 bases lay between the germline ends. The CDR3 loop spans 13 amino acids. In DNA form, the CDR3 reads TGCAGTGCTAGAAAGGGGGACCGTCAGCCCCAGCATTTT. Its translation: CSARKGDRQPQHF.

At least ten counts were recorded for this clonotype. The chain uses TRBV20-1 and TRBJ1-6, with 7 bases that match TRBD1. V lost 0 bases and J lost 10; bases outside the gene matches: 6. CDR1 is DFQATT and CDR2 is SNEGSKA in the germline V gene (reference sequence). The CDR3 spans 14 residues. CDR3 sequence: CSARDRGIESPLHF. CDR3 in DNA: TGCAGTGCTAGAGACAGGGGGATAGAATCACCCCTCCACTTT.